Sequencing of this T cell receptor beta chain was carried out in a study of cytomegalovirus exposure and HLA in healthy donors. Study background: Earlier sequencing of 150 million to 200 million T cells yielded fewer than 140 million unique TCR beta sequences.

With respect to this clone: What it binds is not known.

Germline V gene lookup returns CDR1 LGHNA and CDR2 YNFKEQ. The CDR3 spans 14 residues. The PCR had 60 Vbeta and 13 Jbeta primers. TCRdb's table, derived via immunoSEQ multiplex PCR, lists solely in-frame clones and lacks some. The sample records about 200,000 clones, approximately 70% being singletons. Notes on the study in general: As a later analysis showed, a missense DCLRE1C variant was linked to trimming of TCR beta V- and J-genes. Apparent HLA restriction characterized most CMV-associated TCR beta chains in a later analysis. In vitro testing confirmed a few CMV-associated chains as specific for CMV antigens.

Input material: PBMCs. V gene TRBV4-2 combines with J gene TRBJ2-5; 7 bases match TRBD2. Judging by the DNA end, TRBJ2-7 fits better; the J call may be wrong. The sequence derives from a man in his forties in good health and CMV-seropositive. In DNA form, the CDR3 reads TGTGCCAGCAGCCAAGGGAAGGGAGGGGACGAGCAGTACTTC. Protein product: CASSQGKGGDEQYF.